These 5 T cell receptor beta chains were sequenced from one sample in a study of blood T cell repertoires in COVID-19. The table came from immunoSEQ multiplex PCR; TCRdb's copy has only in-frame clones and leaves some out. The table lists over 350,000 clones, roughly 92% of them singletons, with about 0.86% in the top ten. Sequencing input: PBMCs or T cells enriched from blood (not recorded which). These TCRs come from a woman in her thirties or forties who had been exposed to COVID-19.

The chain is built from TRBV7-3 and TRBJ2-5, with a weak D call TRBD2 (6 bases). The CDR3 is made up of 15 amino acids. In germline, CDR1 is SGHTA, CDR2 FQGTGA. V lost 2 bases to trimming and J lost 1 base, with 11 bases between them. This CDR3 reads CASSLLGGPQETQYF. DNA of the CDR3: TGTGCCAGCAGCTTACTGGGGGGACCCCAAGAGACCCAGTACTTC.

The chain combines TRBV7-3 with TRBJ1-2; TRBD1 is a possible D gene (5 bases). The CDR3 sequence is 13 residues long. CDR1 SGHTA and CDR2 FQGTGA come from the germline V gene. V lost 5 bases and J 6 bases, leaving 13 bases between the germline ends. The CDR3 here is CASSKSGLNGYTF. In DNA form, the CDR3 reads TGTGCCAGCAGCAAATCGGGACTTAATGGCTACACCTTC.

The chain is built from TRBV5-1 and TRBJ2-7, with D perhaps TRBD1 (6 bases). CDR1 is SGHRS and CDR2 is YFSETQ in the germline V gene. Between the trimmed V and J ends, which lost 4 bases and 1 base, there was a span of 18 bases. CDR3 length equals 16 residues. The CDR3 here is CASSPKVGDNSYEQYF. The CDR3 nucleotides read TGCGCCAGCAGCCCCAAGGTGGGGGACAATTCCTACGAGCAGTACTTC.

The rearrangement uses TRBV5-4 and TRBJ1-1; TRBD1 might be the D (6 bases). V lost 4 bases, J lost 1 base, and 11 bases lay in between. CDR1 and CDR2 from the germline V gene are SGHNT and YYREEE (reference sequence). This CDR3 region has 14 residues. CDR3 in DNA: TGTGCCAGCAGCCCCCGGGGACAGAACACTGAAGCTTTCTTT. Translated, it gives CASSPRGQNTEAFF.

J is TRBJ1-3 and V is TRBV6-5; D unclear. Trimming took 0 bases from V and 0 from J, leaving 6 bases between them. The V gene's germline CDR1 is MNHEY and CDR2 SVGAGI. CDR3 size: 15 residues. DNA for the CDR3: TGTGCCAGCAGTTACTCGAGGATCTCTGGAAACACCATATATTTT. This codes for CASSYSRISGNTIYF.